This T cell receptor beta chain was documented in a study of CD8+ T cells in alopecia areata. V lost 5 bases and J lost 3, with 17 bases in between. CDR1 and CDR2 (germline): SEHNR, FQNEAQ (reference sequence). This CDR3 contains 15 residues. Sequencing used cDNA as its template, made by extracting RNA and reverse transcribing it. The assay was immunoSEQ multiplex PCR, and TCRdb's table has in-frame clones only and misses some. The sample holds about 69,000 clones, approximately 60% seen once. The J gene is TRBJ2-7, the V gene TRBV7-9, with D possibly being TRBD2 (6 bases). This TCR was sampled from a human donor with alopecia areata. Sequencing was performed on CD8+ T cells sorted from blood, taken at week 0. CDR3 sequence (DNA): TGTGCCAGCAGCCACCATCGGGACGGGGGCTACGAGCAGTACTTC. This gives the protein CASSHHRDGGYEQYF.